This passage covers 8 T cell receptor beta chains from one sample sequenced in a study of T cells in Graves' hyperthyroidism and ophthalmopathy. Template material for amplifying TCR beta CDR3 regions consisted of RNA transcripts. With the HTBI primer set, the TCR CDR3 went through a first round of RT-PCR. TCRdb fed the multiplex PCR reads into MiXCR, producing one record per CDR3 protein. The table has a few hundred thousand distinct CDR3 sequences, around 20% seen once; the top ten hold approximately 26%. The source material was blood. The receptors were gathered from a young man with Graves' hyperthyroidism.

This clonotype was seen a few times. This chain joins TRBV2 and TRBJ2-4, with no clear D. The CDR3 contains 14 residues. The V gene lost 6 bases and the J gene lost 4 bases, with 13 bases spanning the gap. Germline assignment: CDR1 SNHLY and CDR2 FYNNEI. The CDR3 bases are TGTGCCAGCAGCCCTATCGGGCCGAAAAACATTCAGTACTTC. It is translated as CASSPIGPKNIQYF.

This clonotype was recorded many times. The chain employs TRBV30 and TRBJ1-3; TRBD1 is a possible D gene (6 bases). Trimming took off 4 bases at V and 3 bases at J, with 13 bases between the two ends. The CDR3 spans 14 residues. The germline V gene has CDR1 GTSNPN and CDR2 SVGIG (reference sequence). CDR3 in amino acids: CAWKHGGLGNTIYF. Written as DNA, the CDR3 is TGTGCCTGGAAACACGGGGGGCTTGGAAACACCATATATTTT.

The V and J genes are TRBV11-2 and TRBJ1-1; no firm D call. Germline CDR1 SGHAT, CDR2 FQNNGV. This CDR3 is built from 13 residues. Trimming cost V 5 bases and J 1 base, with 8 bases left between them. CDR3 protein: CASSRTQNTEAFF. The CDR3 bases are TGTGCCAGCAGCCGAACACAGAACACTGAAGCTTTCTTT.

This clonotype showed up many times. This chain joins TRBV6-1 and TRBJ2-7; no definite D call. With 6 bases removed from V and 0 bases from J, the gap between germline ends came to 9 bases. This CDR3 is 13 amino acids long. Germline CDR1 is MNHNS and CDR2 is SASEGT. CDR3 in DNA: TGTGCCAGCAGCAGATCGGGCTCCTACGAGCAGTACTTC. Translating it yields CASSRSGSYEQYF.

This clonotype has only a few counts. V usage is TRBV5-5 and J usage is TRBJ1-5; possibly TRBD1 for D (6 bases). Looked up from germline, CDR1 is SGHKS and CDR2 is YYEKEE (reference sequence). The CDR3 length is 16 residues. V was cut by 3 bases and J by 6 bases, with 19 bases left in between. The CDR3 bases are TGTGCCAGCAGCTCCCGACCCTCGGGGGGCGGTCAGCCCCAGCATTTT. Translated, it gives CASSSRPSGGGQPQHF.

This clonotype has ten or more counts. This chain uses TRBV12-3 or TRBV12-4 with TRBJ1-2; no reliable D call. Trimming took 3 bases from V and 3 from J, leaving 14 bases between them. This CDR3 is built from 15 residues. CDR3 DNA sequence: TGTGCCAGCAGTTTCGGGCGTGGGGTTGACTATGGCTACACCTTC. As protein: CASSFGRGVDYGYTF.

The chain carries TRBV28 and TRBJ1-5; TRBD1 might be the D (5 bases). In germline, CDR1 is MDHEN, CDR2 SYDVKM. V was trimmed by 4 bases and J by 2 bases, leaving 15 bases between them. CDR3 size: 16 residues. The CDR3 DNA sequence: TGTGCCAGCAGTTATGGGCGGAGGGGAGGCAATCAGCCCCAGCATTTT. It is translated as CASSYGRRGGNQPQHF. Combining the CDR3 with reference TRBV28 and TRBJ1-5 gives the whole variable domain DVKVTQSSRYLVKRTGEKVFLECVQDMDHENMFWYRQDPGLGLRLIYFSYDVKMKEKGDIPEGYSVSREKKERFSLILESASTNQTSMYLCASSYGRRGGNQPQHFGDGTRLSIL.

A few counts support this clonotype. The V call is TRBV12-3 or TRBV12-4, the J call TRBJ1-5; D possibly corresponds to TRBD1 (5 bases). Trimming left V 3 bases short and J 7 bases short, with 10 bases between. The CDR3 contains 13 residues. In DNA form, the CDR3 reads TGTGCCAGCAGTTTCGGGGGGGTCCAGCCCCAGCATTTT. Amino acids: CASSFGGVQPQHF.